This is a list of T cell receptor beta chains from one sample in a study of tumor and adjacent non-tumor tissue in lung cancer. One entry per CDR3 protein, called by TCRdb with MiXCR from the multiplex PCR reads. The sample contains roughly 74,000 distinct CDR3 sequences, over 65% of which appear only once. The sequencing input was distant non-tumor lung tissue. The receptors originated from a man between 65 and 79 years old with non-small cell lung cancer. Each CDR3 is given with its conserved first and last residue. The D gene is left open where the match is weak. Size values are once, few and many counts, or a class for expanded clones, and some rows have none.

J gene | clone size | V gene | D gene | CDR3 DNA | CDR3 protein
TRBJ2-7 | NA | TRBV6-2/TRBV6-3 | TRBD1 | TGTGTCAGCAGTACTAAGACAGGGGGATTCTACGAGCAGAACTTC | CVSSTKTGGFYEQNF
TRBJ2-3 | NA | TRBV28 | NA | TGTGCCAGCAGATTTCAGGGGCCTTGGAATCAGCCCCAGTATTTT | CASRFQGPWNQPQYF
TRBJ2-5 | NA | TRBV29-1 | TRBD1 | TGCAGCGTGGGCCGGACAGGGAATAGGGAGACCCACTACTTC | CSVGRTGNRETHYF
TRBJ2-3 | NA | TRBV11-2 | NA | TGTACCAGGAGCTCGACACGGGGCTCGGATACGCAGTATTTT | CTRSSTRGSDTQYF
TRBJ1-4 | many | TRBV28 | TRBD1 | TGTGCCAGCAGTTTAGAAGTGGCAGGGGGCAATGAAAAACTGTTTTTT | CASSLEVAGGNEKLFF
TRBJ2-1 | NA | TRBV12-3/TRBV12-4 | TRBD2 | TGTGCCAGCACCGAGGGGGGAGCGGGAGGGACTGAGCACTTCTTT | CASTEGGAGGTEHFF
TRBJ1-2 | NA | TRBV7-2 | TRBD1 | TGTGCCAGCAACCCCCGGACAGGGGGCATTAGTGGCTACACCTTC | CASNPRTGGISGYTF
TRBJ2-3 | NA | TRBV12-3/TRBV12-4 | NA | TGTCCCAGTAGTTTTAGCATAGGGAACATTGTGACAGATGCGCAGTATTTT | CPSSFSIGNIVTDAQYF
TRBJ1-5 | NA | TRBV6-2/TRBV6-3 | NA | TGTGCCAGCAGTCAGATCCTGGGGGGCAATCGGCCCCAGCATTTT | CASSQILGGNRPQHF
TRBJ2-2 | NA | TRBV4-2 | TRBD2 | TGTCTCAGCAGCCATGATTATCGCGGGGGGGCCCCCGGGGAGCTGTTTTTT | CLSSHDYRGGAPGELFF
TRBJ2-1 | NA | TRBV12-3/TRBV12-4 | NA | TGTGCCGGCACTCCCGGCCCCAAGGCCGTTAATGAGCAGTTCTTC | CAGTPGPKAVNEQFF
TRBJ2-3 | NA | TRBV11-2 | NA | TGTACCAGCAGCTCGCATGGGTTCTCAGATACGCAGTATTTT | CTSSSHGFSDTQYF
TRBJ1-1 | NA | TRBV11-2 | NA | TGTGCCAGCACATTGAGGAGTACTGAAGCTTTATTT | CASTLRSTEALF
TRBJ2-2 | NA | TRBV6-2/TRBV6-3 | NA | TGTGCGAGCAGTACCAAAACCGCGGAGCTATTTTTT | CASSTKTAELFF
TRBJ1-1 | few | TRBV11-1 | NA | TGTGCCAGCAGCTCTGTCGGCCTGGAAGCTTTCTTT | CASSSVGLEAFF
TRBJ2-7 | NA | TRBV13 | NA | TGTACCAGCAGCACACTAAAACTGGCGGAGCAGTACTTC | CTSSTLKLAEQYF
TRBJ1-1 | NA | TRBV20-1 | NA | NA | CSAREEVGRGTEGVF
TRBJ2-1 | NA | TRBV5-5 | TRBD2 | TGTGCCAGCAGCTTAAGCGGGAGTTTATACAATGAGCAGTTCTTC | CASSLSGSLYNEQFF
TRBJ2-1 | NA | TRBV29-1 | TRBD2 | TGCAGCGTTGACATAGCGGGATTGTACAATGAACAGTTCTTC | CSVDIAGLYNEQFF
TRBJ2-7 | NA | TRBV20-1 | TRBD2 | TGCAGTGTTAGAGGAGGATTAGCGGGGACCTACAAGCAGTACTTC | CSVRGGLAGTYKQYF
TRBJ2-7 | NA | TRBV29-1 | NA | TGCAGTGCCTGGGGGACGAACACCGAGCAGTACTTC | CSAWGTNTEQYF
TRBJ2-5 | NA | TRBV29-1 | NA | TGCTGCGTGACCAACGGGTTCCAAGAGACCCAGTACTTC | CCVTNGFQETQYF
TRBJ2-2 | NA | TRBV29-1 | NA | TGCAGCTTCAGAACGCGGACATCACAGGGCGGGGAGCTGTTTTTT | CSFRTRTSQGGELFF
TRBJ2-7 | NA | TRBV4-2 | TRBD1 | TGTGCCAGCAGCCGAGGACAGGGTCTATACGAGCAGTGCTTC | CASSRGQGLYEQCF
TRBJ2-7 | NA | TRBV11-2 | NA | TGTGCCGGCAGTTCGAACAGGCTCCACGAGCAGTACTTC | CAGSSNRLHEQYF
TRBJ2-7 | NA | TRBV6-1 | TRBD1 | TGTGCCAGCAGTGGGACAGGGGTATTGGATGAACAGTACTTC | CASSGTGVLDEQYF
TRBJ1-1 | NA | TRBV11-3 | NA | TGTGCCGGCAACCCAAGGGTGCTGAACACTGAAGCTTTCTTT | CAGNPRVLNTEAFF
TRBJ2-2 | NA | TRBV11-2 | NA | TGTACCAGCAGCCGAGCTGGACTTACGAACACCGGGGAACTGTTTTTT | CTSSRAGLTNTGELFF
TRBJ2-3 | NA | TRBV4-3 | NA | TGCGCCAGCAGCCAAATTAGTTCCGGGGGTACGCAGTATTTT | CASSQISSGGTQYF
TRBJ1-2 | NA | TRBV11-2 | TRBD1 | TGTGGCAGCAGCCCGACAGGGGGTACATATGGTTACACCTTC | CGSSPTGGTYGYTF
TRBJ1-1 | NA | TRBV11-2 | NA | TGTGCCAGCAGCTTCGCCAATTCAAGGAACATCGAAGCTATCTTT | CASSFANSRNIEAIF
TRBJ2-5 | NA | TRBV5-1 | TRBD2 | TGCGCCAGCAACTTGTTGAGTTTGGGACTTACTGGGGGGGGGACCCAGTACTTC | CASNLLSLGLTGGGTQYF
TRBJ2-7 | NA | TRBV6-5 | NA | TGTGGCAGCAGGTGGGACTCCGCCCTGGGCGAGCAGTACTTC | CGSRWDSALGEQYF
TRBJ2-5 | many | TRBV6-1 | NA | TGTGCCAGCAGTGAAGGGGGTGGAGCGGAGACCCAGTACTTC | CASSEGGGAETQYF
TRBJ2-3 | NA | TRBV11-2 | NA | TGTGCCAGCAGATTAGATCGGGGTAGCACAGATACGCAATATTTT | CASRLDRGSTDTQYF
TRBJ2-7 | NA | TRBV14 | NA | TGTGCCAACAGCCAAGAGACTCAGGGTATCGAGCAGTACTTC | CANSQETQGIEQYF
TRBJ2-7 | NA | TRBV11-3 | TRBD2 | TGTACCAGCAGCTTAGCGGGGATAGGGAGCTCTATGACCTACGAGCAGTACTTC | CTSSLAGIGSSMTYEQYF
TRBJ1-2 | many | TRBV29-1 | NA | TGCAGCGTCGCACGAATTGACAGGATCGGGTCGGAAGGCTACACCTTC | CSVARIDRIGSEGYTF
TRBJ2-5 | NA | TRBV29-1 | NA | TGCAGCGTTGGAGAAGGGGGAGAGATCCAGTACTTC | CSVGEGGEIQYF
TRBJ1-1 | NA | TRBV6-6 | NA | TGTGTCAACAGTTCGGTGGAATTAAACACTGAAGCTTTCTTT | CVNSSVELNTEAFF
TRBJ1-2 | NA | TRBV10-3 | NA | TGTGCCACCAGGCAGACCTATGGTTACACCTTC | CATRQTYGYTF
TRBJ2-5 | many | TRBV28 | NA | TGTGCCAGCAGTTTGTCAGGGTTCGGCGAGACCCAGTACTTC | CASSLSGFGETQYF